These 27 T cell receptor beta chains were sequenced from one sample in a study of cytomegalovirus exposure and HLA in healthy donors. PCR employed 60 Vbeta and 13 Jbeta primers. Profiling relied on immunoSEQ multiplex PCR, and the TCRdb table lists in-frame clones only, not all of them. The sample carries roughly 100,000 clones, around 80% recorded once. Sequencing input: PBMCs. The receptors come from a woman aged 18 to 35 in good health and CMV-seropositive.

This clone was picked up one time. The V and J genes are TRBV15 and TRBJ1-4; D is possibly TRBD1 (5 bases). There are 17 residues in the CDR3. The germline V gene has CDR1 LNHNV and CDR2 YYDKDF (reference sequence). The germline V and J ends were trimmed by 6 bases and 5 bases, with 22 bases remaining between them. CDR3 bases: TGTGCCACCAGACAAAGGACGATGGGGCTCTTAAATGAAAAACTGTTTTTT. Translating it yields CATRQRTMGLLNEKLFF.

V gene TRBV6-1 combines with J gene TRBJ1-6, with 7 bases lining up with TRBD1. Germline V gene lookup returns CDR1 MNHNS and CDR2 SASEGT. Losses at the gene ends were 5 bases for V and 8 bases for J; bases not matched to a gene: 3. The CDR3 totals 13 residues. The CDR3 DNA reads TGTGCCAGCAGTTCACAGGGGTATTCACCCCTCCACTTT. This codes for CASSSQGYSPLHF.

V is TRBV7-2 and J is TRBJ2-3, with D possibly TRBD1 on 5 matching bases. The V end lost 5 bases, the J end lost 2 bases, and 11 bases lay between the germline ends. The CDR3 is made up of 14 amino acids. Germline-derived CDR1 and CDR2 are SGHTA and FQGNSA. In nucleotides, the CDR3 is TGTGCCAGCAGCCATGACAGCCTCACAGATACGCAGTATTTT. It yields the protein CASSHDSLTDTQYF.

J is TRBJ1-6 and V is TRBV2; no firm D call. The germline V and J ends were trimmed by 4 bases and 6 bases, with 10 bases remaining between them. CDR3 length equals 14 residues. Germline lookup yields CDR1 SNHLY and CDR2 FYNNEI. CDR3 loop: CASSAGQANSPLHF. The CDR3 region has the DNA TGTGCCAGCAGTGCTGGGCAGGCTAATTCACCCCTCCACTTT.

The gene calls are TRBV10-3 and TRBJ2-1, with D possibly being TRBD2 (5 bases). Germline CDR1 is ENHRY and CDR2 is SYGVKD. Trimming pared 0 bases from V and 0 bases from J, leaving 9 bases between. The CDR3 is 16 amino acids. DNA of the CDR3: TGTGCCATCAGTGAGTCGCGGGTACGCTCCTACAATGAGCAGTTCTTC. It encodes CAISESRVRSYNEQFF.

The CDR3 loop reads CAWSGLAGSYNEQFF. DNA of the CDR3: TGTGCCTGGAGTGGACTAGCGGGATCCTACAATGAGCAGTTCTTC. The chain carries TRBV30 and TRBJ2-1; 11 bases line up with TRBD2. The CDR3 is 15 residues long. Germline loops: CDR1 GTSNPN, CDR2 SVGIG (reference sequence). V was pared by 1 base and J by 1 base, with 0 bases of the junction left unmatched.

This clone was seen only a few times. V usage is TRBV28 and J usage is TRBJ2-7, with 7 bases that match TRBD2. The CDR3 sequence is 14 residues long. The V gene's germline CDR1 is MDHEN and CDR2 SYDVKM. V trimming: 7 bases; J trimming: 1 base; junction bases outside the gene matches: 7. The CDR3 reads CASKLGGSSYEQYF. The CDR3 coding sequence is TGTGCCAGCAAGCTCGGCGGGAGTTCCTACGAGCAGTACTTC. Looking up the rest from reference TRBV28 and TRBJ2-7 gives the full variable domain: DVKVTQSSRYLVKRTGEKVFLECVQDMDHENMFWYRQDPGLGLRLIYFSYDVKMKEKGDIPEGYSVSREKKERFSLILESASTNQTSMYLCASKLGGSSYEQYFGPGTRLTVT.

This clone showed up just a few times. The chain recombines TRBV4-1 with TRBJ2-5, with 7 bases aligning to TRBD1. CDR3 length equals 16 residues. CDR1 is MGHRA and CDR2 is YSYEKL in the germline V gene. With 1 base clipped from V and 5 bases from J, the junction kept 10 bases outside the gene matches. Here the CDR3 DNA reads TGCGCCAGCAGCCAAGGTTTACAGGGGTTCGGGGAGACCCAGTACTTC. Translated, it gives CASSQGLQGFGETQYF.

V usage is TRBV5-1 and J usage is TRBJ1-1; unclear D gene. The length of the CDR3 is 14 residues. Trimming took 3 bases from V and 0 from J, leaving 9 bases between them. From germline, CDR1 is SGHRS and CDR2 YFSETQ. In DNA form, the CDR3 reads TGCGCCAGCAGCTACCAAACAGTGAACACTGAAGCTTTCTTT. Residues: CASSYQTVNTEAFF.

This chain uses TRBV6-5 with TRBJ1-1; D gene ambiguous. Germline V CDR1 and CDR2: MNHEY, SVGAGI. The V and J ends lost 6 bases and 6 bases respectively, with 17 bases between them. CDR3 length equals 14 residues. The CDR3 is CASRVEVGGAEAFF. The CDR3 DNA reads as TGTGCCAGCAGAGTGGAAGTCGGTGGAGCTGAAGCTTTCTTT.

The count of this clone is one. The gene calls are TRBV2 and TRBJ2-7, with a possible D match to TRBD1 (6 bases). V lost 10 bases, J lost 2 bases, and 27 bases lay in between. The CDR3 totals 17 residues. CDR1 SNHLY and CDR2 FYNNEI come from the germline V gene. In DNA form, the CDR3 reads TGTGCCATCCTTCTCGGCCAAGACAGGACCGCAACCTACGAGCAGTACTTC. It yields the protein CAILLGQDRTATYEQYF.

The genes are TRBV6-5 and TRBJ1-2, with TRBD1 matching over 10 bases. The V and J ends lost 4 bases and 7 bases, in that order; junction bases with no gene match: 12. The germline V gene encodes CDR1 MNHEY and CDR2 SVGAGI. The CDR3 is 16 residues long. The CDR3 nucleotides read TGTGCCAGCAGTTTACAACGGGACAGGGGCCCTGGTGGCTACACCTTC. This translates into CASSLQRDRGPGGYTF.

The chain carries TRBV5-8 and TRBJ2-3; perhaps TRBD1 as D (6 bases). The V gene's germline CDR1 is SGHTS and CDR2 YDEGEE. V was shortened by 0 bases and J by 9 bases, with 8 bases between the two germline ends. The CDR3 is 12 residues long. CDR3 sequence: CASSLVRGTQYF. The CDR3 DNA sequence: TGTGCCAGCAGCTTGGTGAGGGGGACGCAGTATTTT.

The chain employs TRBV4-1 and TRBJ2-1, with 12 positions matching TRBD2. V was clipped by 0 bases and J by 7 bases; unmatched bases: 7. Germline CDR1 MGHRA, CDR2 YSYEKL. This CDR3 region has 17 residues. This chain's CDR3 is CASSQEGWTSGINEQFF. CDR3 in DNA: TGCGCCAGCAGCCAAGAGGGATGGACTAGCGGGATAAATGAGCAGTTCTTC.

This CDR3 is CASSRSREKLFF. The CDR3, as DNA: TGCGCCAGCAGCCGGAGCCGGGAAAAACTGTTTTTT. This chain joins TRBV4-1 and TRBJ1-4; D is unclear. V lost 4 bases, J lost 8 bases, and 8 bases lay in between. The CDR3 is made up of 12 amino acids. In germline, CDR1 is MGHRA, CDR2 YSYEKL.

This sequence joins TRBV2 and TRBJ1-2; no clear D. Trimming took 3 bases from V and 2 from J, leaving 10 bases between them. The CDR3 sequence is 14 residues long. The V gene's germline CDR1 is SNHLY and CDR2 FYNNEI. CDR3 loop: CASSDWSPNYGYTF. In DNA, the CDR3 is TGTGCCAGCAGTGATTGGAGTCCGAACTATGGCTACACCTTC. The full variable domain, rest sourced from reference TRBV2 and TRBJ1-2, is EPEVTQTPSHQVTQMGQEVILRCVPISNHLYFYWYRQILGQKVEFLVSFYNNEISEKSEIFDDQFSVERPDGSNFTLKIRSTKLEDSAMYFCASSDWSPNYGYTFGSGTRLTVV.

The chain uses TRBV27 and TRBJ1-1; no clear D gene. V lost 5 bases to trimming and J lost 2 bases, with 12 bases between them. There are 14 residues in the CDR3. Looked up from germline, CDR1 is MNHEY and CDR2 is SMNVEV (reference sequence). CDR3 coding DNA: TGTGCCAGCAGTCCCTCCCGTTCCAACACTGAAGCTTTCTTT. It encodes CASSPSRSNTEAFF.

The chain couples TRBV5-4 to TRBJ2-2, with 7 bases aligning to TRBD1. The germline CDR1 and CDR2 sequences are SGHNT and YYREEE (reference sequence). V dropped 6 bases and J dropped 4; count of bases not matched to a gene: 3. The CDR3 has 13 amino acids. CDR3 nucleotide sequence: TGTGCCAGCACCAACAGGGGCACCGGGGAGCTGTTTTTT. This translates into CASTNRGTGELFF.

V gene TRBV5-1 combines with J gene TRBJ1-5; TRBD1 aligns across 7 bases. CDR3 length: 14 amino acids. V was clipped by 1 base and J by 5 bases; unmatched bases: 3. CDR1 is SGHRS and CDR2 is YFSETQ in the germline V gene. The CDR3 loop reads CASSLLGGDQPQHF. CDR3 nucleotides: TGCGCCAGCAGCTTGTTAGGGGGCGATCAGCCCCAGCATTTT.

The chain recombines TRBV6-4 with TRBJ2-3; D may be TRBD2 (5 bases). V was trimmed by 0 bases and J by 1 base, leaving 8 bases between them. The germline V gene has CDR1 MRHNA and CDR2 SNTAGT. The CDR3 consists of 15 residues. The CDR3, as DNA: TGTGCCAGCAGTGACTCCCGGGAAGGCACAGATACGCAGTATTTT. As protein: CASSDSREGTDTQYF.

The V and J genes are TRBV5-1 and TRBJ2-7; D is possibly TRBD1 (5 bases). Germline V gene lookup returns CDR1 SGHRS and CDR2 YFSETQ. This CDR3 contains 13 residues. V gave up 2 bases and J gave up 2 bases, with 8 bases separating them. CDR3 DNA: TGCGCCAGCAGCTTTGGGGCTGCCTACGAGCAGTACTTC. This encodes CASSFGAAYEQYF.

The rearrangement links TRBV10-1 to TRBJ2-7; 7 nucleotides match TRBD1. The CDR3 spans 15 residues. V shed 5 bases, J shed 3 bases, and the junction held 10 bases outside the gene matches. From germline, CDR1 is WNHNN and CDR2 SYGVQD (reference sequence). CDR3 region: CASSLGQPPYYEQYF. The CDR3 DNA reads TGCGCCAGCAGTCTGGGACAGCCCCCCTACTACGAGCAGTACTTC.

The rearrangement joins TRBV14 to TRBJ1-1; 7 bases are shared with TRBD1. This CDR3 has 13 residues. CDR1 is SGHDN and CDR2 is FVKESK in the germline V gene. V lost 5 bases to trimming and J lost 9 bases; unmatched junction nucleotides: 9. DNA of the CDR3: TGTGCCAGCAGCTTGACAGCAGGGGGTAAAGCTTTCTTT. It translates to CASSLTAGGKAFF.

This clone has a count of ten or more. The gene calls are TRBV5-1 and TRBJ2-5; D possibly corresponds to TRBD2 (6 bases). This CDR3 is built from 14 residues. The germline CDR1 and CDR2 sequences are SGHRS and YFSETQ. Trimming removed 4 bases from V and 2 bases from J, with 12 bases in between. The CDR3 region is CASSPGLDQETQYF. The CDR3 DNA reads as TGCGCCAGCAGCCCGGGACTTGATCAAGAGACCCAGTACTTC.

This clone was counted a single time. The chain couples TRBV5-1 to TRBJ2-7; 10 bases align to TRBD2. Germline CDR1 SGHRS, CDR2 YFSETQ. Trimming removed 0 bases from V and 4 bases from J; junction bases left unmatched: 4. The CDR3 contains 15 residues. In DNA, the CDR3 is TGCGCCAGCAGCTTGGCTAGCGGGAGCGGATACGAGCAGTACTTC. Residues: CASSLASGSGYEQYF.

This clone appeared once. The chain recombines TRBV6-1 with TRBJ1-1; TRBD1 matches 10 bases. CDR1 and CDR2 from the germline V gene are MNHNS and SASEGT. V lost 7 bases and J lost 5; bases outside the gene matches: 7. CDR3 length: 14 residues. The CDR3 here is CASKGTGDWTEAFF. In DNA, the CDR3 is TGTGCCAGCAAGGGGACAGGGGATTGGACTGAAGCTTTCTTT.

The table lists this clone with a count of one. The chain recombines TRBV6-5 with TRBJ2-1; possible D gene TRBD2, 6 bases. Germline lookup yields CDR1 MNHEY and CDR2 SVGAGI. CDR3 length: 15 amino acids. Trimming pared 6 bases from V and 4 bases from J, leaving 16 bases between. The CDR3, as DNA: TGTGCCAGCAGAAACGGGAGCGGTTCATACAATGAGCAGTTCTTC. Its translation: CASRNGSGSYNEQFF.